This is a list of T cell receptor beta chains from one sample in a study of persistence of HIV-infected CD4 T cells. Their specific antigens are unknown. TCRdb's copy holds only in-frame clones and misses some; the assay was immunoSEQ multiplex PCR. The repertoire has about 20,000 clones, around three fifths of them found once; the top ten carry approximately 2%. The source was CD4+ T cells sorted from PBMCs after 18-hour stimulation, collected from a patient who received antiretroviral therapy. These TCRs come from an adult woman with HIV who was CMV-seropositive. The CDR3 runs from the conserved cysteine through the conserved F or W. Fields, in order: clone size, V gene, CDR3 protein. The listing skips clone size in some rows; elsewhere it reads once, few, many or a size class.

clone_size: .; v_call: TRBV20-1; cdr3_aa: CSPSEAFF
clone_size: .; v_call: TRBV12-5; cdr3_aa: CASGSRAGDVRDTQYF
clone_size: once; v_call: TRBV10-1; cdr3_aa: CASSPRLAGGTDTQYF
clone_size: .; v_call: TRBV11-2; cdr3_aa: CASSLPQGHYGYTF
clone_size: .; v_call: TRBV14; cdr3_aa: CASSQIAEGYNEQFF
clone_size: .; v_call: TRBV12-5; cdr3_aa: CASAPNVHSSQETQYF
clone_size: few; v_call: TRBV9; cdr3_aa: CASGQYWTDSYNEQFF
clone_size: medium-sized; v_call: TRBV5-1; cdr3_aa: CASSQDREAGELFF
clone_size: .; v_call: TRBV6-1; cdr3_aa: CASSEDRAGELFF
clone_size: .; v_call: TRBV10-3; cdr3_aa: CAINGQGGNTGELFF
clone_size: .; v_call: TRBV4-1; cdr3_aa: CASSQELSRGGGGYTF
clone_size: .; v_call: TRBV5-6; cdr3_aa: CASSSFGDARGDYGYTF
clone_size: .; v_call: TRBV18; cdr3_aa: CASSPPKVRTSRDPDTQYF
clone_size: .; v_call: TRBV29-1; cdr3_aa: CSVSPTGSGEQYF
clone_size: .; v_call: TRBV4-1; cdr3_aa: CASSQDQGVGNTIYF
clone_size: .; v_call: TRBV29-1; cdr3_aa: CSVEVGTQYF
clone_size: .; v_call: TRBV18; cdr3_aa: CASSPGEGQPQHF
clone_size: .; v_call: TRBV3-1/TRBV3-2; cdr3_aa: CASSQLEWTEQYF
clone_size: .; v_call: TRBV30; cdr3_aa: CAWSGTGTDSTF
clone_size: once; v_call: TRBV18; cdr3_aa: CASSLGTAQETQYF
clone_size: .; v_call: TRBV2; cdr3_aa: CASRGTGNTEAFF
clone_size: .; v_call: TRBV9; cdr3_aa: CASSVKGRKSTPDNEQFF
clone_size: .; v_call: TRBV29-1; cdr3_aa: CSVAQPDEQYF
clone_size: .; v_call: TRBV5-1; cdr3_aa: CASSSKTGQETQYF
clone_size: .; v_call: TRBV9; cdr3_aa: CASSDQTWDTDTQYF
clone_size: .; v_call: TRBV24-1; cdr3_aa: CATSDPPRDRRYTGELFF
clone_size: .; v_call: TRBV7-8; cdr3_aa: CASSPAGGRVYEQYF
clone_size: .; v_call: TRBV6-1; cdr3_aa: CASSEALQGGDGYTF
clone_size: .; v_call: TRBV6-6; cdr3_aa: CASTYERGGRNEQFF
clone_size: .; v_call: TRBV7-2; cdr3_aa: CASSLRINTEAFF
clone_size: .; v_call: TRBV7-8; cdr3_aa: CASTLHGGIQDTGELFF
clone_size: .; v_call: TRBV9; cdr3_aa: CASSVARRGGSDEQFF
clone_size: few; v_call: TRBV4-1; cdr3_aa: CASSSGQGSSGNTIYF
clone_size: .; v_call: TRBV12-5; cdr3_aa: CASGLNTVYSNQPQHF
clone_size: .; v_call: TRBV5-4; cdr3_aa: CASSLGYERLSPNYGYTF
clone_size: .; v_call: TRBV18; cdr3_aa: CASSPGGRNQPQHF
clone_size: .; v_call: TRBV10-2; cdr3_aa: CASSESNRAYGYTF
clone_size: few; v_call: TRBV5-1; cdr3_aa: CASSSQRGGPFEQFF
clone_size: .; v_call: TRBV5-6; cdr3_aa: CASSLRGPYNEQFF
clone_size: few; v_call: TRBV19; cdr3_aa: CASSFRDTEAFF
clone_size: few; v_call: TRBV5-1; cdr3_aa: CASSPDREGNTIYF
clone_size: few; v_call: TRBV7-2; cdr3_aa: CASSLVSGGNQPQHF
clone_size: .; v_call: TRBV3-1/TRBV3-2; cdr3_aa: CASSPGTGIEKLFF
clone_size: .; v_call: TRBV19; cdr3_aa: CASSLPLAGARGEQFF
clone_size: .; v_call: TRBV2; cdr3_aa: CASTLTGETQYF
clone_size: .; v_call: TRBV2; cdr3_aa: CASSVSYNSPLHF
clone_size: .; v_call: TRBV19; cdr3_aa: CASSIGGLGALTDTQYF
clone_size: .; v_call: TRBV3-1/TRBV3-2; cdr3_aa: CASSQRQDNSPLHF
clone_size: .; v_call: TRBV6-5; cdr3_aa: CASSYSFTATGGYTF
clone_size: .; v_call: TRBV5-1; cdr3_aa: CASSPGLAGGFSELFF
clone_size: .; v_call: TRBV27; cdr3_aa: CASSPREQRYQPQHF
clone_size: .; v_call: TRBV6-2/TRBV6-3; cdr3_aa: CASSYVVETQYF
clone_size: .; v_call: TRBV9; cdr3_aa: CASSVGHRSYNEQFF
clone_size: .; v_call: TRBV5-1; cdr3_aa: CASSLVDRTGELFF
clone_size: .; v_call: TRBV27; cdr3_aa: CASSTARTGYNSPLHF
clone_size: .; v_call: TRBV6-5; cdr3_aa: CASSYSKEIFNGYTF
clone_size: .; v_call: TRBV5-1; cdr3_aa: CASSLVGTQGTDTQYF
clone_size: .; v_call: TRBV15; cdr3_aa: CATAPGGGGTDTQYF
clone_size: .; v_call: TRBV10-3; cdr3_aa: CAITPGGGAADTQYF
clone_size: .; v_call: TRBV27; cdr3_aa: CASKRQGGNSPLHF